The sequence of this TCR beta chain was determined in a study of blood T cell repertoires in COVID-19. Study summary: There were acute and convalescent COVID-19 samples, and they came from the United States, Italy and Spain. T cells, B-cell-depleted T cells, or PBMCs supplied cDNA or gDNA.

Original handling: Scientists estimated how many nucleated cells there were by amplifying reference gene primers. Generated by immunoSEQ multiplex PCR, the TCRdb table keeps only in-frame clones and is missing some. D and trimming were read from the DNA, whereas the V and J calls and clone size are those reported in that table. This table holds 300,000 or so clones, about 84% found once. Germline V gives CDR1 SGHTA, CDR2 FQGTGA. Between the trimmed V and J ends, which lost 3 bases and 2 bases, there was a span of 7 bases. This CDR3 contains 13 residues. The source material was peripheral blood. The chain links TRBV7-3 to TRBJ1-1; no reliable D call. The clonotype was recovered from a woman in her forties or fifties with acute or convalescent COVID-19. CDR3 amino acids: CASSLYLNTEAFF. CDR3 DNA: TGTGCCAGCAGCTTGTACCTAAACACTGAAGCTTTCTTT. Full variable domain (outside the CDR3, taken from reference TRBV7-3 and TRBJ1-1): GAGVSQTPSNKVTEKGKYVELRCDPISGHTALYWYRQSLGQGPEFLIYFQGTGAADDSGLPNDRFFAVRPEGSVSTLKIQRTERGDSAVYLCASSLYLNTEAFFGQGTRLTVV.